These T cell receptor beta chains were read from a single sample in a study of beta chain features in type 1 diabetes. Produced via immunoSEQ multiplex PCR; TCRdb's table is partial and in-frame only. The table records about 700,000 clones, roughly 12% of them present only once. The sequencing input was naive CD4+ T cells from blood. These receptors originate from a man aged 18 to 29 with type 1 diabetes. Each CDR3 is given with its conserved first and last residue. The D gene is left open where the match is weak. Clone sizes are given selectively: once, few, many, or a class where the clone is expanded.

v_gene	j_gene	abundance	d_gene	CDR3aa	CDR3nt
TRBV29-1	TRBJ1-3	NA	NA	CSVVQGGNTIYF	TGCAGCGTTGTCCAGGGAGGAAACACCATATATTTT
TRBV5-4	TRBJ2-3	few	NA	CASSLWQGTDTQYF	TGTGCCAGCAGCTTGTGGCAGGGCACAGATACGCAGTATTTT
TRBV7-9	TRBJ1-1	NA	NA	CASSLVPGQGEAFF	TGTGCCAGCAGCTTAGTACCGGGACAAGGGGAAGCTTTCTTT
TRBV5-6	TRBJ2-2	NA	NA	CASRGQYTGELFF	TGTGCCAGCAGAGGACAGTACACCGGGGAGCTGTTTTTT
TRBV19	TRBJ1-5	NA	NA	CASKQGSNQPQHF	TGTGCCAGTAAACAGGGAAGCAATCAGCCCCAGCATTTT
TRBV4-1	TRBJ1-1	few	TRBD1	CASSLSENRRRDRGTEAFF	TGCGCCAGCAGCCTTTCGGAAAACCGTAGAAGGGACAGGGGAACTGAAGCTTTCTTT
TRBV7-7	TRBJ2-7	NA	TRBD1	CASSYGTEPTYEQYF	TGTGCTAGCAGCTATGGGACAGAACCGACCTACGAGCAGTACTTC
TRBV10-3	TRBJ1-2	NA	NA	CATSLSGTLTYGYTF	TGTGCCACGAGTCTGTCAGGGACTCTCACCTATGGCTACACCTTC
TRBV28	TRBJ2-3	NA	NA	CASSFSSTDTQYF	TGTGCCAGCAGTTTCTCCAGCACAGATACGCAGTATTTT
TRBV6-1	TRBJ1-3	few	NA	CASRDASGNTIYF	TGTGCCAGCAGGGACGCGTCTGGAAACACCATATATTTT
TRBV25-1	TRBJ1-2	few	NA	CASSSLPGSNYGYTF	TGTGCCAGCAGTTCGCTTCCGGGGTCTAACTATGGCTACACCTTC
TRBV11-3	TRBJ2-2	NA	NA	CASSPRQSTGELFF	TGTGCCAGCAGCCCGAGACAGTCAACCGGGGAGCTGTTTTTT
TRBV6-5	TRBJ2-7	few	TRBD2	CASSRGLAVPYEQYF	TGTGCCAGCAGCCGGGGACTAGCGGTACCCTACGAGCAGTACTTC
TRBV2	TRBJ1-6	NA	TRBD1	CASSEGQGHSPLHF	TGTGCCAGCAGTGAAGGACAGGGCCATTCACCCCTCCACTTT
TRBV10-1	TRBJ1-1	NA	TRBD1	CATSGQMNTEAFF	TGCGCCACTTCGGGACAGATGAACACTGAAGCTTTCTTT
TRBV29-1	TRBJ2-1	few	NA	CSVAHSFYNEQFF	TGCAGCGTTGCACACAGCTTTTACAATGAGCAGTTCTTC
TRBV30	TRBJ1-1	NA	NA	CAWSVRGLVNTEAFF	TGTGCCTGGAGTGTACGTGGGCTTGTGAACACTGAAGCTTTCTTT
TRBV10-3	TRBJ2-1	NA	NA	CAIRGGTGSYNEQFF	TGTGCCATCAGGGGAGGGACAGGCTCCTACAATGAGCAGTTCTTC
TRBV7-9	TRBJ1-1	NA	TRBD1	CASSPRRGTAMNTEAFF	TGTGCCAGCAGCCCTCGAAGAGGGACAGCTATGAACACTGAAGCTTTCTTT
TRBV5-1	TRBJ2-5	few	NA	CASSPPPIGGKETQYF	TGCGCCAGCAGCCCCCCTCCAATCGGGGGTAAGGAGACCCAGTACTTC
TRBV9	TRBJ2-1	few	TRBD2	CASSVAGGLSYNEQFF	TGTGCCAGCAGCGTAGCGGGGGGGCTCTCCTACAATGAGCAGTTCTTC
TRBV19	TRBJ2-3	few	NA	CASSIRPEADTQYF	TGTGCCAGTAGTATCCGGCCGGAGGCAGATACGCAGTATTTT
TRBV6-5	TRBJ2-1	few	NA	CASSRGGASVQFF	TGTGCCAGCAGTAGAGGGGGGGCCTCGGTGCAGTTCTTC
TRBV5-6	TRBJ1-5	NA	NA	CASSLGSNSNQPQHF	TGTGCCAGCAGCTTGGGCTCGAATAGCAATCAGCCCCAGCATTTT
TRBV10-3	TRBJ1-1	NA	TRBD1	CAISERGQGDTEAFF	TGTGCCATCAGTGAGAGGGGACAGGGAGACACTGAAGCTTTCTTT
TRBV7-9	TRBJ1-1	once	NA	CASSFTPPGDEAFF	TGTGCCAGCAGCTTCACCCCTCCAGGGGATGAAGCTTTCTTT
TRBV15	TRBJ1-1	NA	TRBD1	CATSRDSGTGGTEAFF	TGTGCCACCAGCAGAGACTCCGGGACAGGGGGGACTGAAGCTTTCTTT
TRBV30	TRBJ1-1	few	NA	CAWRLGRAEAFF	TGTGCCTGGAGGCTCGGAAGGGCTGAAGCTTTCTTT
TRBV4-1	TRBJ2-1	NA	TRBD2	CASSQDQLASGPTYNEQFF	TGCGCCAGCAGCCAAGACCAGTTGGCTAGCGGACCCACCTACAATGAGCAGTTCTTC
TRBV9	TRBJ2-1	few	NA	CASSEDSRSYNEQFF	TGTGCCAGCAGCGAAGACTCCCGCTCCTACAATGAGCAGTTCTTC
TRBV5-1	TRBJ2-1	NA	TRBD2	CASSVSGVYNEQFF	TGCGCCAGCAGCGTTAGCGGGGTCTACAATGAGCAGTTCTTC
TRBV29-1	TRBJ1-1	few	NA	CSVDKVMGNTEAFF	TGCAGCGTTGATAAGGTGATGGGGAACACTGAAGCTTTCTTT
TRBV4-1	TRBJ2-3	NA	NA	CASSSSGQVADTQYF	TGCGCCAGCAGCTCGTCAGGGCAGGTGGCAGATACGCAGTATTTT
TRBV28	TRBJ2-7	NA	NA	CASGPLPYEQYF	TGTGCCAGCGGTCCCCTGCCCTACGAGCAGTACTTC
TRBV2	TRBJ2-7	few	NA	CASSESPYEQYF	TGTGCCAGCAGTGAATCCCCCTACGAGCAGTACTTC
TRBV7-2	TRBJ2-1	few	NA	CASSLVTANNEQFF	TGTGCCAGCAGCTTAGTGACAGCAAACAATGAGCAGTTCTTC
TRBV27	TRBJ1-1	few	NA	CASRQMGWSTEAFF	TGTGCCAGCAGACAGATGGGGTGGAGCACTGAAGCTTTCTTT
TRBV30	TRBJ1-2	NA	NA	CAWSEGPGGNYGYTF	TGTGCCTGGAGTGAGGGACCCGGAGGGAACTATGGCTACACCTTC
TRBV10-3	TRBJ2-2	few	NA	CAIRHSGTGGTGELFF	TGTGCCATCAGGCACAGCGGGACAGGCGGGACCGGGGAGCTGTTTTTT
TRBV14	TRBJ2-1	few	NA	CASSQPEGAGSYNEQFF	TGTGCCAGCAGCCAACCGGAGGGGGCTGGATCCTACAATGAGCAGTTCTTC
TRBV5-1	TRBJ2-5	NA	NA	CASSASGSQETQYF	TGCGCCAGCAGCGCATCCGGTAGCCAAGAGACCCAGTACTTC
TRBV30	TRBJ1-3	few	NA	CAWTLVTEGNTIYF	TGTGCCTGGACGCTGGTAACGGAGGGAAACACCATATATTTT
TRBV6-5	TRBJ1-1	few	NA	CASSYTFDAEAFF	TGTGCCAGCAGTTACACATTCGACGCTGAAGCTTTCTTT
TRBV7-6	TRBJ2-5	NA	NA	CASSSRGEQETQYF	TGTGCCAGCAGCTCAAGGGGGGAACAAGAGACCCAGTACTTC
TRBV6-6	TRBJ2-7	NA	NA	CASSNLDLDRPYEQYF	TGTGCCAGCAGCAACCTCGACCTAGACCGCCCCTACGAGCAGTACTTC
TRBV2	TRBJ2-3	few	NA	CASQLATDTQYF	TGTGCCAGCCAACTAGCAACAGATACGCAGTATTTT
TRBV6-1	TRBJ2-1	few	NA	CASSDGYYNEQFF	TGTGCCAGCAGTGACGGGTACTACAATGAGCAGTTCTTC